Presented here are 13 T cell receptor beta chains from one specimen sequenced in a study of T cells expressing NK-cell markers (dated by TCRdb to 2018 to 2020). To prepare the library, 5' RACE was applied. The sequencer was an Illumina HiSeq 2000. TCRdb reprocessed the reads and assigns one entry to each CDR3 protein sequence, leaving out DNA. The data table for this sample lists 350,000 to 400,000 distinct CDR3 sequences. About 11% of the sample comes from the top ten. Sequenced sample: blood T cells: a sorted CD56 or NKG2C T cell subset, CD4+ or CD8+ T cells, or bulk PBMC T cells (not recorded which). These receptors were collected from a woman in her forties or fifties in good health. Donor details come from another sample of the same person, matched by shared clones.

CDR3 in amino acids: CAISDSSGRANGELFF. The genes are TRBV10-3 and TRBJ2-2; TCRdb reports TRBD2, a call that lacks DNA to check it against. Germline assignment: CDR1 ENHRY and CDR2 SYGVKD. The CDR3 loop spans 16 amino acids.

The chain is built from TRBV27 and TRBJ2-2; the TCRdb D gene call, TRBD1, has no DNA to confirm it. Germline-derived CDR1 and CDR2 are MNHEY and SMNVEV (reference sequence). There are 16 residues in the CDR3. The CDR3 protein is CASSLPGARRTGELFF.

CDR3 residues: CASSSSPGGSKYNEQFF. The V gene is TRBV11-3, the J gene TRBJ2-1; without DNA, the TCRdb call of TRBD1 cannot be checked. This CDR3 region has 17 residues. CDR1 and CDR2 from the germline V gene are SGHNT and YENEEA. The full variable domain, its missing parts supplied by reference TRBV11-3 and TRBJ2-1, is EAGVVQSPRYKIIEKKQPVAFWCNPISGHNTLYWYLQNLGQGPELLIRYENEEAVDDSQLPKDRFSAERLKGVDSTLKIQPAELGDSAVYLCASSSSPGGSKYNEQFFGPGTRLTVL.

The chain couples TRBV24-1 to TRBJ2-2; TCRdb selects TRBD2, and the lack of DNA leaves this call unchecked. Per the germline V gene, CDR1 is KGHDR and CDR2 is SFDVKD. The CDR3 has 18 amino acids. This chain's CDR3 is CATSDLGRLAGDTGELFF.

The rearrangement uses TRBV18 and TRBJ2-1; TCRdb's assignment of TRBD2 cannot be checked, as there is no DNA. This CDR3 has 14 residues. The V gene's germline CDR1 is KGHSH and CDR2 LQKENI. The CDR3 is CASSGESGSREQFF.

This chain uses TRBV7-8 with TRBJ2-3; TCRdb reports TRBD2, a call that lacks DNA to check it against. This CDR3 spans 15 amino acids. CDR1 and CDR2 (germline): SGHVS, FQNEAQ. CDR3: CASSLNSGGPDTQYF.

The chain joins TRBV7-2 to TRBJ1-2; TCRdb gives TRBD1 as the D gene, but with no DNA this cannot be confirmed. This CDR3 contains 14 residues. Germline-derived CDR1 and CDR2 are SGHTA and FQGNSA. CDR3: CASSLDRGPQGYTF.

The chain uses TRBV2 and TRBJ2-3; the D call from TCRdb, TRBD1, cannot be confirmed without DNA. Looked up from germline, CDR1 is SNHLY and CDR2 is FYNNEI. The CDR3 extends over 15 amino acids. The CDR3 here is CASSEIRGPEDTQYF.

The CDR3 here is CASATAGGKNIQYF. The chain employs TRBV3-1 and TRBJ2-4; TCRdb calls TRBD1, which cannot be checked without DNA. This CDR3 has 14 residues. Germline V gene data show CDR1 as LGHDT and CDR2 as YNNKEL (reference sequence).

This chain joins TRBV11-2 and TRBJ2-4; TCRdb proposes TRBD1, but this gene call is untestable without DNA. CDR1 SGHAT and CDR2 FQNNGV come from the germline V gene. The CDR3 runs to 18 residues. This CDR3 reads CASSLLRGRTLAKNIQYF.

The rearrangement links TRBV27 to TRBJ2-1; without DNA, the TCRdb call of TRBD1 cannot be checked. There are 14 residues in the CDR3. Looked up from germline, CDR1 is MNHEY and CDR2 is SMNVEV (reference sequence). CDR3 loop: CASSQRRSYNEQFF.

The chain recombines TRBV11-2 with TRBJ1-5. Germline V gene lookup returns CDR1 SGHAT and CDR2 FQNNGV. The CDR3 sequence is 13 residues long. CDR3 residues: CASSYSGGQPQHF.

The V gene is TRBV27, the J gene TRBJ1-5; TCRdb calls TRBD1, which cannot be checked without DNA. Germline CDR1 MNHEY, CDR2 SMNVEV (reference sequence). CDR3 length equals 15 residues. CDR3 sequence: CASSSLGGGRQPQHF.